This T cell receptor (beta chain) was sequenced in a study of Ad26.COV2.S vaccination and SARS-CoV-2 variants. Between the trimmed V and J ends, which lost 7 bases and 0 bases, there was a span of 31 bases. The CDR3 has 20 residues. CDR1 and CDR2 (germline): SGHRS, YFSETQ. Sequenced by immunoSEQ multiplex PCR; TCRdb stores in-frame clones only, minus some. The sample contains about 680,000 clones, about 89% of which appear only once. Note on this clone: The antigen is unknown.

Documented treatment: around 19 received Ad26.COV2.S at low or high dose, single or two shots; about five received placebo; per-sample allocation not given. Repertoires come from day 63 after the first vaccine or placebo injection. Recruitment in Boston yielded a donor of adult age, 18-55 years. It was Wuhan-strain SARS-CoV-2 spike that the Ad26 vaccine vector expressed. Study-level points and caveats: Across vaccine and placebo recipients, the breadth of non-spike TCRs was similar. Individuals receiving vaccine had higher spike-specific TCR breadth than placebo recipients did.

The sequenced sample was peripheral blood, obtained in a trial of Ad26.COV2.S vaccine versus placebo. This sequence joins TRBV5-1 and TRBJ1-1; D unclear. The sequence came from a person aged 18 to 65 who received the Ad26.COV2.S COVID-19 vaccine or a placebo. The CDR3 reads CASQKGTYGTGRPLNTEAFF. The CDR3 DNA reads TGCGCCAGCCAAAAAGGCACCTATGGAACTGGCAGACCATTGAACACTGAAGCTTTCTTT.